Many counts were recorded for the clone carrying this TCR beta chain. Sample time point: pre-sensitization, week 0. Treatment denoted: therapeutic diphenylcyclopropenone sensitization with weekly scalp DPC. In the original analysis: Samples had a median of about 96,000 TCRs, ranging roughly 23,224 to 690,600. One entry per CDR3 protein results from TCRdb running MiXCR on the RACE reads. TCRdb's processing, not the authors' own work, is the source of the V and J calls. The sample lists a few hundred thousand distinct CDR3 sequences, roughly 6% occurring once. The sample comes from a study of human T cells and chemical hapten exposure. Looking at the study overall: An area of 2 cm by 2 to 2.5 cm on upper inner arm skin received 2% DPC for sensitization. Patch testing was performed with 0.01% DPC on the upper back, with reading at 6 days. Small volume differences among pooled libraries mainly caused per-sample TCR yield variation.

Germline lookup yields CDR1 PRHDT and CDR2 FYEKMQ (reference sequence). This CDR3 contains 13 residues. The V end was cut by 5 bases, the J end by 0 bases, with 7 bases between. The clonotype originates from a woman aged 18-30 years with alopecia areata. Some clones in this sample may be carry-over from other donors' samples. The specimen comprised whole blood, sampled in connection with sensitization to the hapten diphenylcyclopropenone (DPC). V usage is TRBV13 and J usage is TRBJ2-5; D unclear. The CDR3 region has the DNA TGTGCCAGCAGCCCGCTGTACCAAGAGACCCAGTACTTC. It is translated as CASSPLYQETQYF.